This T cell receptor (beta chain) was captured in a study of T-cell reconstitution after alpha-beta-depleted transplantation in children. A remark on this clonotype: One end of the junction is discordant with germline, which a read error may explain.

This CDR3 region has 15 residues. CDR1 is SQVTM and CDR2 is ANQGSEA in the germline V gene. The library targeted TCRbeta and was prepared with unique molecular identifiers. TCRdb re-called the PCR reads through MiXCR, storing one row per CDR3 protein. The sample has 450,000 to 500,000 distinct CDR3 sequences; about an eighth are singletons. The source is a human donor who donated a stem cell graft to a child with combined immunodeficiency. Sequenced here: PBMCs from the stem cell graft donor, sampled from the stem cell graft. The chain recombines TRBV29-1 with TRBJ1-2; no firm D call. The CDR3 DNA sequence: TGCGGCGTTGATTGGACGGTGGGGTATGGGAATGGCTACACCTTC. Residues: CGVDWTVGYGNGYTF.